Presented here are 27 T cell receptor beta chains from one specimen sequenced in a study of T cell clones after liver transplantation. The method was immunoSEQ multiplex PCR; TCRdb's version includes in-frame clones alone and lacks a portion of them. The sample shows tens of thousands of clones, 90% of them seen only once. Source: CD4+ T cells from blood, taken before liver transplant. The origin of the receptors is a human donor who received a liver transplant.

The chain uses TRBV5-1 and TRBJ2-5; a possible D gene is TRBD2 (6 bases). In germline, CDR1 is SGHRS, CDR2 YFSETQ. This CDR3 comprises 15 residues. The V gene lost 2 bases and the J gene lost 4 bases, with 15 bases spanning the gap. The CDR3 loop is CASSFYTSKGETQYF. The CDR3, as DNA: TGCGCCAGCAGCTTCTACACTAGCAAGGGAGAGACCCAGTACTTC. Variable domain in full (rest from reference TRBV5-1 and TRBJ2-5): KAGVTQTPRYLIKTRGQQVTLSCSPISGHRSVSWYQQTPGQGLQFLFEYFSETQRNKGNFPGRFSGRQFSNSRSEMNVSTLELGDSALYLCASSFYTSKGETQYFGPGTRLLVL.

The chain has TRBV18 and TRBJ1-1; possible D gene TRBD1, 6 bases. V shed 6 bases and J shed 4 bases, with 15 bases lying between them. The germline gives CDR1 KGHSH, CDR2 LQKENI. The CDR3 runs to 14 residues. CDR3 amino acids: CASSSRGSSTEAFF. The CDR3 region has the DNA TGTGCCAGCTCCTCCAGGGGTAGTAGCACTGAAGCTTTCTTT.

This rearrangement joins TRBV29-1 to TRBJ2-1; 7 nucleotides agree with TRBD2. J was trimmed by 2 bases and V by 3 bases; bases with no gene match: 4. CDR1 is SQVTM, CDR2 ANQGSEA, per germline. This CDR3 comprises 14 residues. CDR3 protein: CSVDSLAAYNEQFF. CDR3 bases: TGCAGCGTTGACAGTCTAGCGGCCTACAATGAGCAGTTCTTC.

CDR3 sequence: CSVVRQVNTEAFF. The CDR3 DNA reads as TGCAGCGTTGTTCGGCAGGTGAACACTGAAGCTTTCTTT. J is TRBJ1-1 and V is TRBV29-1; D call uncertain. CDR1 is SQVTM and CDR2 is ANQGSEA in the germline V gene. V lost 4 bases to trimming and J lost 0 bases, with 9 bases between them. The CDR3 has 13 residues.

The chain joins TRBV11-1 to TRBJ2-4; D may be TRBD1 (5 bases). The V end lost 0 bases, the J end lost 13 bases, and 13 bases lay between the germline ends. CDR3 length: 13 amino acids. CDR1 is SGHAT, CDR2 FQDESV, per germline (reference sequence). DNA for the CDR3: TGTGCCAGCAGCTTAGCTGGAACAGGCATACAGTACTTC. This codes for CASSLAGTGIQYF.

This clone was seen a single time. The CDR3 sequence: CASSYSRGLDTQYF. CDR3 sequence (DNA): TGTGCCAGCAGTTACTCCAGGGGGCTTGATACGCAGTATTTT. V is TRBV6-6 and J is TRBJ2-3; 8 bases fit TRBD1. CDR3 length: 14 amino acids. CDR1 and CDR2 (germline): MNHNY, SVGAGI (reference sequence). V trimming: 0 bases; J trimming: 6 bases; junction bases outside the gene matches: 2.

This chain connects TRBV5-4 to TRBJ2-2; TRBD1 agrees at 7 bases. This CDR3 is 18 amino acids long. The germline CDR1 and CDR2 sequences are SGHNT and YYREEE (reference sequence). V was pared by 4 bases and J by 0 bases, with 12 bases of the junction left unmatched. The CDR3 coding sequence is TGTGCCAGCAGCCCGGCTGGGACAGCTAAATCGAACACCGGGGAGCTGTTTTTT. This encodes CASSPAGTAKSNTGELFF.

The chain has TRBV27 and TRBJ1-2; no firm D call. CDR1 is MNHEY and CDR2 is SMNVEV in the germline V gene (reference sequence). The CDR3 consists of 14 residues. Trimming took 0 bases from V and 8 from J, leaving 13 bases between them. Here the CDR3 reads CASSLSLLGSGYTF. The CDR3 nucleotides read TGTGCCAGCAGTTTATCGCTCCTGGGATCCGGCTACACCTTC.

The chain is built from TRBV9 and TRBJ2-7; perhaps D is TRBD1 or TRBD2 (5 bases each). The V and J ends lost 7 bases and 2 bases respectively, with 13 bases between them. The CDR3 totals 13 residues. Germline CDR1 SGDLS, CDR2 YYNGEE. CDR3 amino acids: CASGEEDTYEQYF. DNA for the CDR3: TGTGCCAGCGGAGAGGAGGACACCTACGAGCAGTACTTC.

This chain uses TRBV6-1 with TRBJ2-1; D is tentatively TRBD1 or TRBD2 (7 bases each). V was cut by 1 base and J by 9 bases, with 16 bases left in between. The CDR3 length is 15 residues. Germline lookup yields CDR1 MNHNS and CDR2 SASEGT. Written as DNA, the CDR3 is TGTGCCAGCAGTGAAGGAGCCAGGGGGGGCGTTGAGCAGTTCTTC. This sequence encodes CASSEGARGGVEQFF.

The chain has TRBV4-3 and TRBJ1-1; maybe TRBD1 (6 bases). This CDR3 is built from 14 residues. The V and J ends lost 2 bases and 1 base respectively, with 8 bases between them. Per germline, CDR1 LGHNA and CDR2 YSLEER. The CDR3 loop reads CASSQTTGNTEAFF. The CDR3 region has the DNA TGCGCCAGCAGCCAAACGACAGGGAACACTGAAGCTTTCTTT.

The rearrangement uses TRBV7-6 and TRBJ2-7; a possible D gene is TRBD2 (5 bases). Germline CDR1 and CDR2: SGHVS and FNYEAQ. This CDR3 has 15 amino acids. CDR3 nucleotide sequence: TGTGCAACTAGACGGCGCGAGAGAGGGTCCTACGAGCAGTACTTC. Translated, it gives CATRRRERGSYEQYF.

The V and J genes are TRBV10-3 and TRBJ2-5, with 8 bases lining up with TRBD1. The germline gives CDR1 ENHRY, CDR2 SYGVKD. The CDR3 loop spans 15 amino acids. V gave up 3 bases and J gave up 5 bases; unmatched junction bases: 8. The CDR3 DNA reads as TGTGCCATCAGTGACCTAACTCGACAGGGGGAGACCCAGTACTTC. Its protein product is CAISDLTRQGETQYF.

The chain carries TRBV5-4 and TRBJ2-7; 8 bases align to TRBD2. V gave up 4 bases and J gave up 3 bases; unmatched junction bases: 9. Germline values: CDR1 SGHNT, CDR2 YYREEE (reference sequence). This CDR3 is built from 15 residues. CDR3 sequence: CASSLGGGRNYEQYF. The CDR3 DNA is TGTGCCAGCAGCCTGGGTGGCGGGAGGAACTACGAGCAGTACTTC.

This rearrangement joins TRBV9 to TRBJ1-2; 7 bases map to TRBD1. This CDR3 contains 17 residues. Germline V CDR1 and CDR2: SGDLS, YYNGEE. Trimming removed 0 bases from V and 3 bases from J; junction bases left unmatched: 11. CDR3 in amino acids: CASSVDPPGQVDYGYTF. The DNA for the CDR3 is TGTGCCAGCAGCGTAGACCCTCCCGGACAGGTTGACTATGGCTACACCTTC.

This chain connects TRBV20-1 to TRBJ2-7; D not certain. Per germline, CDR1 DFQATT and CDR2 SNEGSKA (reference sequence). V was shortened by 5 bases and J by 7 bases, with 12 bases between the two germline ends. This CDR3 spans 11 amino acids. The CDR3: CSAPVAWEQYF. CDR3 bases: TGCAGTGCTCCCGTAGCATGGGAGCAGTACTTC.

The chain employs TRBV5-6 and TRBJ2-7; 9 bases align to TRBD1. After removal of 4 bases from V and 5 bases from J, the junction contained 7 bases not matched to a gene. The germline CDR1 and CDR2 sequences are SGHDT and YYEEEE. This CDR3 is 14 amino acids long. CDR3 in amino acids: CASSQPGQGHEQYF. Here the CDR3 DNA reads TGTGCCAGCAGCCAACCGGGACAGGGTCACGAGCAGTACTTC.

This chain connects TRBV2 to TRBJ1-5, with a possible D match to TRBD1 (6 bases). Between the trimmed V and J ends, which lost 8 bases and 0 bases, there was a span of 14 bases. This CDR3 has 15 residues. Germline V gene sequence: CDR1 SNHLY, CDR2 FYNNEI. For the CDR3, the DNA is TGTGCCAGCGGGACACGGATTTATAGCAATCAGCCCCAGCATTTT. It is translated as CASGTRIYSNQPQHF.

V and J are TRBV10-3 and TRBJ1-5, with 12 bases that match TRBD1. This CDR3 contains 16 residues. The ends lost 5 bases at V and 2 bases at J; junction bases unmatched: 4. Germline CDR1 and CDR2: ENHRY and SYGVKD. The CDR3 bases are TGTGCCATCAGTTCCGGGACAGGGGGCGGCAATCAGCCCCAGCATTTT. This sequence encodes CAISSGTGGGNQPQHF.

The CDR3 sequence is CASSVTSGIYNEQFF. The CDR3 region has the DNA TGTGCCAGTAGTGTCACTAGCGGGATTTACAATGAGCAGTTCTTC. The chain recombines TRBV19 with TRBJ2-1; 10 bases align to TRBD2. There are 15 residues in the CDR3. Germline V gene lookup returns CDR1 LNHDA and CDR2 SQIVND (reference sequence). Germline trimming cut 5 bases from V and 4 bases from J; bases unmatched to any gene: 5.

This rearrangement joins TRBV6-6 to TRBJ2-7; 7 bases line up with TRBD2. Germline CDR1 is MNHNY and CDR2 is SVGAGI (reference sequence). This CDR3 comprises 14 residues. V lost 4 bases to trimming and J lost 2 bases; unmatched junction nucleotides: 5. The CDR3 DNA sequence: TGTGCCAGCAGTTTGAGCGGGGAACCCTACGAGCAGTACTTC. Its protein is CASSLSGEPYEQYF.

The chain uses TRBV9 and TRBJ2-3; 8 bases match TRBD2. Germline V gives CDR1 SGDLS, CDR2 YYNGEE. The junction had 4 bases not matched to a gene; V was cut back by 2 bases and J by 2 bases. The CDR3 totals 15 residues. CDR3 coding DNA: TGTGCCAGCAGCGTCCAGCGGGGGTCCACAGATACGCAGTATTTT. Translated: CASSVQRGSTDTQYF.

CDR3 coding DNA: TGTGCCAGCAGTTTAAAGGCGGGACTAAGATACGTAGACGGGGAGCTGTTTTTT. Encoded protein: CASSLKAGLRYVDGELFF. The V call is TRBV28, the J call TRBJ2-2, with 7 bases lining up with TRBD2. Germline V lookup: CDR1 MDHEN, CDR2 SYDVKM. The ends lost 2 bases at V and 7 bases at J; junction bases unmatched: 16. This CDR3 has 18 amino acids.

The chain couples TRBV28 to TRBJ1-3; 7 bases are shared with TRBD1. J gave up 8 bases and V 4 bases, and 8 bases lay outside the gene matches. The CDR3 is made up of 14 amino acids. CDR1 is MDHEN, CDR2 SYDVKM, per germline. CDR3 region: CASSSPTGWDTIYF. The CDR3 DNA is TGTGCCAGCAGTTCCCCGACAGGGTGGGACACCATATATTTT.

The chain combines TRBV2 with TRBJ1-5; TRBD1 aligns across 7 bases. This CDR3 is built from 14 residues. Trimming removed 8 bases from V and 3 bases from J; junction bases left unmatched: 7. In germline, CDR1 is SNHLY, CDR2 FYNNEI. The CDR3: CASAAGGYNQPQHF. The CDR3 DNA follows: TGTGCCAGCGCCGCAGGGGGTTACAATCAGCCCCAGCATTTT.

The sample holds a few counts of this clone. This chain uses TRBV5-6 with TRBJ2-7, with D possibly matching TRBD1 (6 bases). The germline CDR1 and CDR2 sequences are SGHDT and YYEEEE. Trimming took off 0 bases at V and 6 bases at J, with 16 bases between the two ends. The CDR3 loop spans 15 amino acids. The CDR3 loop is CASSLAARGRSEQYF. CDR3 nucleotide sequence: TGTGCCAGCAGCTTGGCCGCCAGGGGTAGGAGCGAGCAGTACTTC.

This clone is a singleton in its sample. The chain links TRBV29-1 to TRBJ2-3; 7 bases are shared with TRBD1. This CDR3 contains 16 residues. The V gene's germline CDR1 is SQVTM and CDR2 ANQGSEA. The V and J ends lost 2 bases and 0 bases, in that order; junction bases with no gene match: 8. Here the CDR3 reads CSVEYGTAPSTDTQYF. Here the CDR3 DNA reads TGCAGCGTTGAATATGGGACAGCCCCTAGCACAGATACGCAGTATTTT.